The next 30 T cell receptor beta chains were all read from a single sample in a study of early T cells in non-severe SARS-CoV-2 infection. TCRdb re-called the 5' RACE reads through MiXCR, storing one row per CDR3 protein. The data contain around 78,000 distinct CDR3 sequences, around 9.1% of them singletons. Sample: whole blood, taken at baseline. Every receptor here comes from an adult who was a healthcare worker with PCR-confirmed SARS-CoV-2 infection or an uninfected control (not recorded which).

The chain couples TRBV6-6 to TRBJ2-7; 9 bases match TRBD1. The CDR3 totals 17 residues. With V trimmed by 2 bases and J by 5 bases, 13 bases remained unmatched. Germline CDR1 and CDR2: MNHNY and SVGAGI (reference sequence). The CDR3 nucleotides read TGTGCCAGCAGTTACGACCGACCGGGACAGGGCATCGACGAGCAGTACTTC. It specifies CASSYDRPGQGIDEQYF.

The gene calls are TRBV5-1 and TRBJ2-3, with 10 bases lining up with TRBD2. CDR1 is SGHRS, CDR2 YFSETQ, per germline. This CDR3 spans 16 amino acids. V shed 0 bases and J 6 bases; nucleotides not matched to a gene: 7. The CDR3, as DNA: TGCGCCAGCAGCTTGGCCATAGCGGGGGGAGAGGATACGCAGTATTTT. It codes for CASSLAIAGGEDTQYF.

V is TRBV5-6 and J is TRBJ1-6; D is ambiguous. This CDR3 region has 13 residues. The V end was cut by 0 bases, the J end by 6 bases, with 4 bases between. Germline loops: CDR1 SGHDT, CDR2 YYEEEE. The CDR3 DNA follows: TGTGCCAGCAGCTTGGGGCTTAATTCACCCCTCCACTTT. Its protein product is CASSLGLNSPLHF.

This clonotype was counted at least ten times. The chain carries TRBV4-1 and TRBJ1-3, with 7 bases that match TRBD1. Germline V gives CDR1 MGHRA, CDR2 YSYEKL. This CDR3 spans 17 amino acids. The ends lost 1 base at V and 7 bases at J; junction bases unmatched: 13. The CDR3 region has the DNA TGCGCCAGCAGCCAAGGGGGACGACAGGGAAGGGGCAACACCATATATTTT. It encodes CASSQGGRQGRGNTIYF.

This clonotype appeared a few times. The rearrangement uses TRBV15 and TRBJ1-5; 10 nucleotides line up with TRBD1. Trimming took 5 bases from V and 5 from J; bases not matched to a gene: 6. Germline loops: CDR1 LNHNV, CDR2 YYDKDF (reference sequence). The CDR3 extends over 15 amino acids. CDR3 nucleotide sequence: TGTGCCACCAGCCCGGACAGGGGGAAGTATCAGCCCCAGCATTTT. This gives the protein CATSPDRGKYQPQHF.

This clonotype was counted only a few times. This chain joins TRBV25-1 and TRBJ1-3, with D tentatively TRBD1 (5 bases). From germline, CDR1 is MGHDK and CDR2 SYGVNS. The CDR3 is made up of 11 amino acids. Between the trimmed V and J ends, which lost 4 bases and 9 bases, there was a span of 7 bases. The DNA of the CDR3 is TGTGCCAGCAGTGGGGGGGGCACCATATATTTT. This codes for CASSGGGTIYF.

This clonotype has a handful of counts. The chain joins TRBV6-4 to TRBJ2-3; TRBD2 might be the D (5 bases). Germline V gene lookup returns CDR1 MRHNA and CDR2 SNTAGT. The germline V and J ends were trimmed by 6 bases and 2 bases, with 12 bases remaining between them. The CDR3 consists of 14 residues. The CDR3 region is CASSVEGATDTQYF. CDR3 DNA: TGTGCCAGCAGCGTCGAGGGCGCCACAGATACGCAGTATTTT.

This clonotype was recorded at least ten times. The chain couples TRBV20-1 to TRBJ2-2, with D perhaps given as TRBD1 or TRBD2 (6 bases each). Trimming stripped 3 bases from V and 7 bases from J, with 18 bases between. Germline CDR1 is DFQATT and CDR2 is SNEGSKA (reference sequence). The CDR3 sequence is 15 residues long. The CDR3 spells CSARDGGRVNGELFF. CDR3 nucleotide sequence: TGCAGTGCTAGGGATGGGGGGCGAGTAAACGGGGAGCTGTTTTTT.

The rearrangement joins TRBV29-1 to TRBJ2-3; 7 nucleotides align to TRBD2. Trimming cost V 4 bases and J 6 bases; bases outside gene matches: 7. Germline V CDR1 and CDR2: SQVTM, ANQGSEA. This CDR3 comprises 13 residues. This chain's CDR3 is CSVVTGGSDTQYF. CDR3 nucleotide sequence: TGCAGCGTTGTTACGGGGGGATCCGATACGCAGTATTTT.

This clonotype has ten or more counts. V is TRBV12-3 or TRBV12-4 and J is TRBJ2-1; D call uncertain. This CDR3 is built from 12 residues. Trimming cost V 1 base and J 13 bases, with 11 bases left between them. The CDR3 DNA sequence: TGTGCCAGCAGTTTAGGAACATTAGTCCAGTTCTTC. Amino acids: CASSLGTLVQFF.

As concerns this clonotype: At one end, the junction sequence differs from germline, possibly due to a read error. This chain joins TRBV19 and TRBJ2-4; possibly TRBD1 for D (6 bases). CDR3 length: 14 amino acids. Germline CDR1 reads LNHDA; CDR2 reads SQIVND (reference sequence). The CDR3 reads CASTPDSLGNTQYF. CDR3 nucleotide sequence: TGTGCCAGTACCCCGGACAGTCTTGGAAACACTCAGTACTTC.

The table lists this clonotype with many counts. The chain uses TRBV3-1 and TRBJ2-7; 7 bases fit TRBD2. This CDR3 is 11 amino acids long. Germline CDR1 and CDR2: LGHDT and YNNKEL (reference sequence). Germline trimming cut 3 bases from V and 7 bases from J; bases unmatched to any gene: 0. In DNA, the CDR3 is TGTGCCAGCAGCCACGGGGGGGAGCAGTACTTC. Translated: CASSHGGEQYF.

This clonotype came up many times. The chain couples TRBV7-2 to TRBJ2-3; 10 nucleotides line up with TRBD2. Trimming took 3 bases from V and 6 from J; bases not matched to a gene: 6. Germline V CDR1 and CDR2: SGHTA, FQGNSA. The length of the CDR3 is 15 residues. The CDR3 is CASSFGGLAMDTQYF. The CDR3 DNA is TGTGCCAGCAGCTTTGGGGGACTAGCGATGGATACGCAGTATTTT. The full variable domain, its missing parts supplied by reference TRBV7-2 and TRBJ2-3, is GAGVSQSPSNKVTEKGKDVELRCDPISGHTALYWYRQSLGQGLEFLIYFQGNSAPDKSGLPSDRFSAERTGGSVSTLTIQRTQQEDSAVYLCASSFGGLAMDTQYFGPGTRLTVL.

This clonotype appeared many times. The rearrangement uses TRBV6-1 and TRBJ1-5, with D unresolved. The CDR3 spans 14 residues. Germline V gives CDR1 MNHNS, CDR2 SASEGT. V was cut by 6 bases and J by 3 bases, with 12 bases left in between. CDR3: CASRGDQVNQPQHF. The DNA of the CDR3 is TGTGCCAGCAGGGGCGACCAGGTCAATCAGCCCCAGCATTTT.

This clonotype occurred many times. V gene TRBV20-1 combines with J gene TRBJ2-7, with 9 bases aligning to TRBD2. This CDR3 is built from 13 residues. V lost 6 bases to trimming and J lost 7 bases; unmatched junction nucleotides: 10. Germline V gene data show CDR1 as DFQATT and CDR2 as SNEGSKA (reference sequence). CDR3 coding DNA: TGCAGTGCGACCCCGCGGGGGGGCAGAGAGCAGTACTTC. As protein: CSATPRGGREQYF.

The rearrangement uses TRBV11-3 and TRBJ1-1, with TRBD1 identical over 9 bases. The junction had 5 bases not matched to a gene; V was cut back by 7 bases and J by 5 bases. Germline values: CDR1 SGHNT, CDR2 YENEEA. This CDR3 has 13 residues. This CDR3 reads CASTGTGRTEAFF. The CDR3 DNA reads TGTGCCAGCACCGGGACAGGGAGGACTGAAGCTTTCTTT.

In its sample, this clonotype was seen a few times. The CDR3 sequence is CSVRTGSYYEQYF. In DNA form, the CDR3 reads TGCAGCGTTAGAACAGGGAGCTACTACGAGCAGTACTTC. The V gene is TRBV29-1, the J gene TRBJ2-7; possible D gene TRBD1, 6 bases. The CDR3 totals 13 residues. V dropped 5 bases and J dropped 3 bases, with 14 bases sitting between them. The germline V gene has CDR1 SQVTM and CDR2 ANQGSEA.

This clonotype was observed many times. The rearrangement links TRBV29-1 to TRBJ2-6; D gene unclear. Germline loops: CDR1 SQVTM, CDR2 ANQGSEA. This CDR3 region has 13 residues. Trimming stripped 4 bases from V and 0 bases from J, with 4 bases between. The CDR3 nucleotides read TGCAGCGTTGGCGACTCTGGGGCCAACGTCCTGACTTTC. As protein: CSVGDSGANVLTF.

This clonotype has a count of ten or more. J is TRBJ1-2 and V is TRBV10-3; the D gene is possibly TRBD1 (5 bases). The ends were cut back, 6 bases at V and 3 bases at J, with 5 bases in the middle. Germline CDR1 is ENHRY and CDR2 is SYGVKD. The CDR3 is made up of 11 amino acids. In nucleotides, the CDR3 is TGTGCCATCAGACAGGACTATGGCTACACCTTC. Translating it yields CAIRQDYGYTF.

There are a few counts of this clonotype. The gene calls are TRBV6-1 and TRBJ1-2, with TRBD1 identical over 7 bases. The ends lost 3 bases at V and 2 bases at J; junction bases unmatched: 9. The CDR3 length is 16 residues. The germline gives CDR1 MNHNS, CDR2 SASEGT. CDR3 in DNA: TGTGCCAGCAGTGACCCCTGGGACAGCGAAAACTATGGCTACACCTTC. It specifies CASSDPWDSENYGYTF.

In its sample, this clonotype was seen a few times. For the CDR3, the DNA is TGTGCCAGCAGTCTGACCTACAGGGACTCCTACGAGCAGTACTTC. Translating it yields CASSLTYRDSYEQYF. V and J are TRBV27 and TRBJ2-7; possible D gene TRBD1, 6 bases. Trimming shortened V by 5 bases and J by 0 bases, and 14 bases separated the two germline ends. Germline V gene lookup returns CDR1 MNHEY and CDR2 SMNVEV (reference sequence). This CDR3 contains 15 residues.

This clonotype was seen many times. The rearrangement links TRBV28 to TRBJ1-1; D might be TRBD1 (5 bases). Germline V CDR1 and CDR2: MDHEN, SYDVKM. Trimming removed 3 bases from V and 7 bases from J, with 9 bases in between. The CDR3 is 12 amino acids. The CDR3 loop is CASSFGTGEAFF. As DNA, the CDR3 is TGTGCCAGCAGTTTTGGGACGGGTGAAGCTTTCTTT. Complete variable domain (other parts from reference TRBV28 and TRBJ1-1): DVKVTQSSRYLVKRTGEKVFLECVQDMDHENMFWYRQDPGLGLRLIYFSYDVKMKEKGDIPEGYSVSREKKERFSLILESASTNQTSMYLCASSFGTGEAFFGQGTRLTVV.

The chain has TRBV20-1 and TRBJ2-3; 7 bases agree with TRBD1. This CDR3 is 13 amino acids long. CDR1 is DFQATT and CDR2 is SNEGSKA in the germline V gene (reference sequence). Trimming cost V 7 bases and J 5 bases; bases outside gene matches: 9. CDR3 protein: CSVQQGMVDTQYF. In nucleotides, the CDR3 is TGCAGTGTACAACAGGGGATGGTAGATACGCAGTATTTT.

This clonotype occurred many times. This rearrangement joins TRBV7-9 to TRBJ1-5; TRBD1 is a possible D gene (6 bases). This CDR3 is 15 amino acids long. Per the germline V gene, CDR1 is SEHNR and CDR2 is FQNEAQ (reference sequence). The V end lost 1 base, the J end lost 6 bases, and 13 bases lay between the germline ends. The DNA of the CDR3 is TGTGCCAGCAGCTTAGGGGGGCAGGGAACTCAGCCCCAGCATTTT. This gives the protein CASSLGGQGTQPQHF.

This rearrangement joins TRBV27 to TRBJ1-6; D unclear. CDR1 is MNHEY and CDR2 is SMNVEV in the germline V gene (reference sequence). The CDR3 is made up of 14 amino acids. Trimming took 5 bases from V and 9 from J, leaving 14 bases between them. CDR3 sequence (DNA): TGTGCCAGCAGTCCCATCCCGGGATCTTCACCCCTCCACTTT. Translating gives CASSPIPGSSPLHF.

The sample holds a few counts of this clonotype. This chain joins TRBV6-2 or TRBV6-3 and TRBJ2-1, with 9 bases that match TRBD2. CDR1 is MNHEY, CDR2 SVGEGT, per germline. The length of the CDR3 is 15 residues. The V segment lost 7 bases and the J segment 5 bases; nucleotides outside the gene matches: 9. CDR3 sequence (DNA): TGTGCCAGCATCGAGGCGGGGGGGAACCACAATGAGCAGTTCTTC. It translates to CASIEAGGNHNEQFF.

A few counts support this clonotype. The V and J genes are TRBV12-3 or TRBV12-4 and TRBJ2-2; 7 positions match TRBD2. The CDR3 length is 13 residues. V shed 11 bases and J 1 base; nucleotides not matched to a gene: 4. CDR3 region: CAGAGENTGELFF. The CDR3 DNA follows: TGTGCCGGGGCGGGGGAGAACACCGGGGAGCTGTTTTTT.

This clonotype was counted ten times or more. The rearrangement uses TRBV4-1 and TRBJ1-1; D perhaps matches TRBD1 (5 bases). This CDR3 is built from 14 residues. The V and J ends lost 4 bases and 0 bases respectively, with 9 bases between them. Germline CDR1 and CDR2: MGHRA and YSYEKL. The chain's CDR3 is CASSRAGMNTEAFF. In DNA, the CDR3 is TGCGCCAGCAGCCGGGCAGGGATGAACACTGAAGCTTTCTTT.

This clonotype is medium-sized. CDR3 sequence (DNA): TGTGCCAGCAGGCCCCCCACGGCCTCGTCTAACACCATATATTTT. Translation: CASRPPTASSNTIYF. This chain connects TRBV7-9 to TRBJ1-3; D gene uncertain. The CDR3 is made up of 15 amino acids. V was cut by 6 bases and J by 7 bases, with 19 bases left in between. Germline CDR1 reads SEHNR; CDR2 reads FQNEAQ (reference sequence).

This chain uses TRBV6-6 with TRBJ1-6; D remains ambiguous. The germline V gene encodes CDR1 MNHNY and CDR2 SVGAGI (reference sequence). This CDR3 region has 14 residues. V shed 6 bases and J shed 7 bases, with 13 bases lying between them. The CDR3 is CASSTQVGNSPLHF. CDR3 DNA sequence: TGTGCCAGCAGCACCCAGGTGGGGAATTCACCCCTCCACTTT.